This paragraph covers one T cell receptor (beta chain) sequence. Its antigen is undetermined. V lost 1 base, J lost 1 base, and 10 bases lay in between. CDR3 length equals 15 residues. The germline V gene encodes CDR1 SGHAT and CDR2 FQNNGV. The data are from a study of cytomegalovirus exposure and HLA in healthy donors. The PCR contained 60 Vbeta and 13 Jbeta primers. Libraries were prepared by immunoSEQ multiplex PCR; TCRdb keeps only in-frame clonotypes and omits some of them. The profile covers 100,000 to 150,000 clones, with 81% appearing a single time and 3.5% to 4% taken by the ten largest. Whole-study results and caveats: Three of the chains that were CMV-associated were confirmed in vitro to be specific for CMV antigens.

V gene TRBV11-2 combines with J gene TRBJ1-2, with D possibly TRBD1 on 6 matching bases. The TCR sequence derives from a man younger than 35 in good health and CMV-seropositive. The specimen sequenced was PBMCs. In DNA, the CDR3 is TGTGCCAGCAGCTTAGCAGGGGCGGATAACTATGGCTACACCTTC. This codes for CASSLAGADNYGYTF.